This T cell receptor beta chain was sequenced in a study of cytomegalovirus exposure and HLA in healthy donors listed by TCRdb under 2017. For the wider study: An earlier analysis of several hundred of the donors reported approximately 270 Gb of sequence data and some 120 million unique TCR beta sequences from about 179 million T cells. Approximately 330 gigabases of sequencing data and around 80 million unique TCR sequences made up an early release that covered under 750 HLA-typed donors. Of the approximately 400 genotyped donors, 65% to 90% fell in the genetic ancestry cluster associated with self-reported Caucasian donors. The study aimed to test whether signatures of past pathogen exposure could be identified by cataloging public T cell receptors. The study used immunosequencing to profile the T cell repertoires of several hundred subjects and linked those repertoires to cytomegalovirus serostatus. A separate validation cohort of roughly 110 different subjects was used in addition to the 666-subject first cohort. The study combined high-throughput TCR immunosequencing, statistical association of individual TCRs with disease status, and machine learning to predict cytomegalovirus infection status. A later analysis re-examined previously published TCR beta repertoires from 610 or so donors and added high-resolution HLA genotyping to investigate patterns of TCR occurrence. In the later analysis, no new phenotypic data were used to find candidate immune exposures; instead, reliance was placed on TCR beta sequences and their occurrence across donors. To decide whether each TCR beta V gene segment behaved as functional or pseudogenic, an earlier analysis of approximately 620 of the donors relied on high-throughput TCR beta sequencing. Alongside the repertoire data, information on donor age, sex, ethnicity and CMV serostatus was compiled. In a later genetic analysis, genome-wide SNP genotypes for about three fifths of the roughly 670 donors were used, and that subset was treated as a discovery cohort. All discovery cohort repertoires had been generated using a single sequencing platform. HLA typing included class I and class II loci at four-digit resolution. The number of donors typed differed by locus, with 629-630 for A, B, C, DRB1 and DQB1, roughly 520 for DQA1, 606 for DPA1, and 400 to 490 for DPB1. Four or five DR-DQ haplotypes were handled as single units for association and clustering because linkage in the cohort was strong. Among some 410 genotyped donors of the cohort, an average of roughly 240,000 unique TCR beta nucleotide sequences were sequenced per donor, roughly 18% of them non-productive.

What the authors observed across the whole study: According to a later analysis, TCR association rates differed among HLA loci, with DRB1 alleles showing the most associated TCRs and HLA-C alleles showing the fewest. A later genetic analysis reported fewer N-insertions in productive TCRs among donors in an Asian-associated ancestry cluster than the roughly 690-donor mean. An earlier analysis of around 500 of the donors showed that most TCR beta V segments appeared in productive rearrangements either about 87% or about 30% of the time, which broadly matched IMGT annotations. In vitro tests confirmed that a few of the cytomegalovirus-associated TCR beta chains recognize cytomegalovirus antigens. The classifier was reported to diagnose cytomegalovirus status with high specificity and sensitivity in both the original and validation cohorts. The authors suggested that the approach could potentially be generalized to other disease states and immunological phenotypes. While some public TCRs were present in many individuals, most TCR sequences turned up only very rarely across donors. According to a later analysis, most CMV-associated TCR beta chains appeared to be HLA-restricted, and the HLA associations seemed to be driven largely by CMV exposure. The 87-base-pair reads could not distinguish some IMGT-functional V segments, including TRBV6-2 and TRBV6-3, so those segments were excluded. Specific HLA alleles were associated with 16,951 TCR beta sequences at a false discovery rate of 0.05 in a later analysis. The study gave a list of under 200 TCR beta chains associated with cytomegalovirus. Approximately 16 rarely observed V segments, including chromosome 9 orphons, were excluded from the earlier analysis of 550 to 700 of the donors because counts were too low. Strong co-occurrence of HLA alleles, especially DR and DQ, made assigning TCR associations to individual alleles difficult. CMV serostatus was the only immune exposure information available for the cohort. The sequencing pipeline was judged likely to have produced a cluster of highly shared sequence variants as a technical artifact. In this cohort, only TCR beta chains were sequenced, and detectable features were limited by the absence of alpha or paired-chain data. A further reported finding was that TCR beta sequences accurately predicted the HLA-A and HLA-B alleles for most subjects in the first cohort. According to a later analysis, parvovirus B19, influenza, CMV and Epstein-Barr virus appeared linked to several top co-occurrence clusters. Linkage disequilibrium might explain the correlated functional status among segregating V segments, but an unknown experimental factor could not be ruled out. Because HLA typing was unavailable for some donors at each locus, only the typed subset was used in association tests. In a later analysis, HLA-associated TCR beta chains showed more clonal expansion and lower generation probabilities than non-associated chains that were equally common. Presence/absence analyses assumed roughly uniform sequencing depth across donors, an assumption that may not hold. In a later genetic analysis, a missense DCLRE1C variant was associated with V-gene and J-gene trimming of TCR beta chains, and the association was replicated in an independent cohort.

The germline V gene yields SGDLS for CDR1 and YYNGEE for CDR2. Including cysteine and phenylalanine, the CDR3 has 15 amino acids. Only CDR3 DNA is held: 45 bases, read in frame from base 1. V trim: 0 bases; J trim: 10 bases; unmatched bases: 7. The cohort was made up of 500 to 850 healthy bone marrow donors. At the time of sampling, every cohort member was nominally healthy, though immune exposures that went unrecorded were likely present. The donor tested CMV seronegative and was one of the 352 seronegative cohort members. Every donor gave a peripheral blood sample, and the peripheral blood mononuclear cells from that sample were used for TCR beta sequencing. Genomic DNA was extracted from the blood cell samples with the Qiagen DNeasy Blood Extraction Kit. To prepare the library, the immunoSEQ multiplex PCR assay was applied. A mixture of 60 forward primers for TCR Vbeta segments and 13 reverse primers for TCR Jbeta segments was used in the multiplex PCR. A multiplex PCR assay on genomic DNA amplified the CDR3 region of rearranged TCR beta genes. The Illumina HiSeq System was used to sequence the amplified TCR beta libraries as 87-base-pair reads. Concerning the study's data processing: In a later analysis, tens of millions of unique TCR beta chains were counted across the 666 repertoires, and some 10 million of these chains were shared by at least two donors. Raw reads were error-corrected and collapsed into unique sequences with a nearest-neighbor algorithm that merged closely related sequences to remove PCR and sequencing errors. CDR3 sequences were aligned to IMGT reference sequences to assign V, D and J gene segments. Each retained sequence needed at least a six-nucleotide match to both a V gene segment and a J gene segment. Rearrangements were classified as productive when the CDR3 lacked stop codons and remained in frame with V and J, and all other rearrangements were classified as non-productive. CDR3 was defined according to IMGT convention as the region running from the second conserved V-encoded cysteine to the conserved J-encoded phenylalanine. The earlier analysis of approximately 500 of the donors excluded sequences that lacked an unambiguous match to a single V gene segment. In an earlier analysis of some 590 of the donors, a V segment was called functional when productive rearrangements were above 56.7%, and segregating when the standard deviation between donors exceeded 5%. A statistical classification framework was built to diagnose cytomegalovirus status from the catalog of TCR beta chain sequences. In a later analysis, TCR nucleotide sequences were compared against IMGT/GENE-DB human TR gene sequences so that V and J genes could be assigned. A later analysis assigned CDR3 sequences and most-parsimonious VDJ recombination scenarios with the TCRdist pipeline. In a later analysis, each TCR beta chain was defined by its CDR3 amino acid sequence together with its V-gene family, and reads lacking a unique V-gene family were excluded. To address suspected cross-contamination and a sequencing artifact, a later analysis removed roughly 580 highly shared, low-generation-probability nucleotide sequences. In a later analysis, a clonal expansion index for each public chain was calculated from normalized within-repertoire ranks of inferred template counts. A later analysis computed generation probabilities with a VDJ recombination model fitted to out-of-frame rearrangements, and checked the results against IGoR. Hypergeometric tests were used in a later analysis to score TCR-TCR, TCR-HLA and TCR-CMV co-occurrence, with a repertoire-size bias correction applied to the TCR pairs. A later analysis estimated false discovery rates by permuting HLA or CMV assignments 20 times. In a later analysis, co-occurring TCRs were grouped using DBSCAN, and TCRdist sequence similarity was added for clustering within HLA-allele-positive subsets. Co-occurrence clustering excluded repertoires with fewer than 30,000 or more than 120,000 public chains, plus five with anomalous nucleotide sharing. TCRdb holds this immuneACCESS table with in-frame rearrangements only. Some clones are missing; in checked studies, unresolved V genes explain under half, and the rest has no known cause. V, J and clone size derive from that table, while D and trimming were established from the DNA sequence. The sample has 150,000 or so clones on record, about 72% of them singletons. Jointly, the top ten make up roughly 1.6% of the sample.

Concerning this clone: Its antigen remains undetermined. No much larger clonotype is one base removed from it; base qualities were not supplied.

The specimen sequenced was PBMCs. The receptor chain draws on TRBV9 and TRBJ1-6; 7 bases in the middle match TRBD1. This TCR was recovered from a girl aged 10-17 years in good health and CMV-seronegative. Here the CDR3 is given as CASSVAEVRGSPLHF. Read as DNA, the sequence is TGTGCCAGCAGCGTAGCGGAGGTCAGGGGGTCACCCCTCCACTTT.